This T cell receptor beta chain came from a study of blood T cell repertoires in COVID-19. Clones were sequenced by immunoSEQ multiplex PCR, and TCRdb holds only the in-frame ones, with some missing. The sample includes 99,000 or so clones, around 74% of them seen just once. The CDR3 sequence is 12 residues long. J gave up 5 bases and V 7 bases, and 5 bases lay outside the gene matches. Germline loops: CDR1 GTSNPN, CDR2 SVGIG (reference sequence). The sequence was obtained from a woman between 65 and 79 years old with acute or convalescent COVID-19. The sample comprised peripheral blood. This chain uses TRBV30 with TRBJ2-7, with 10 bases that match TRBD1. CDR3 nucleotides: TGTGCCTTCGAGACAGGGGGCGACGAGCAGTACTTC. Its protein product is CAFETGGDEQYF.